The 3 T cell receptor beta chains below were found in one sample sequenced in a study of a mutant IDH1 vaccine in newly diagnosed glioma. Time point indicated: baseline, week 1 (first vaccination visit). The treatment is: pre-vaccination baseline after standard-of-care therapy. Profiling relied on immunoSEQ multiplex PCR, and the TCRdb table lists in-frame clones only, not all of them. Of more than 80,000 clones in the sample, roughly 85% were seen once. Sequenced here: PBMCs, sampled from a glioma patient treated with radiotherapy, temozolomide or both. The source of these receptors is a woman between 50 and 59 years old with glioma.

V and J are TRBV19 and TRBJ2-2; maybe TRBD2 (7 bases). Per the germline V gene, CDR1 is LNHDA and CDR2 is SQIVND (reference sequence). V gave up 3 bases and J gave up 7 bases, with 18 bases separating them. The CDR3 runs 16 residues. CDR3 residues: CASSIDAGAGVGELFF. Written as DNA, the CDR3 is TGTGCCAGTAGTATCGACGCGGGGGCCGGCGTCGGGGAGCTGTTTTTT.

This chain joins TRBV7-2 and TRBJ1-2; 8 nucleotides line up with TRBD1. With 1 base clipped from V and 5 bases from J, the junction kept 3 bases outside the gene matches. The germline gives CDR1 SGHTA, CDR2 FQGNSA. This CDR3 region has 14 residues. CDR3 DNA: TGTGCCAGCAGCTTAGTCGGACAGGGATATGGCTACACCTTC. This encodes CASSLVGQGYGYTF.

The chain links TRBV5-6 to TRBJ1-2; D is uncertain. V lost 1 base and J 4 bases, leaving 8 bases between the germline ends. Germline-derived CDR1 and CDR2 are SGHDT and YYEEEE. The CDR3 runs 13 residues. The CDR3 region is CASSLTRSYGYTF. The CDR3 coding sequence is TGTGCCAGCAGCTTGACTCGCTCCTATGGCTACACCTTC.